This T cell receptor (beta chain) was sequenced in a study of blood T cells in healthy people across ages. The length of the CDR3 is 15 residues. With V trimmed by 8 bases and J by 6 bases, 15 bases remained unmatched. Per germline, CDR1 MDHEN and CDR2 SYDVKM. The table lists this clonotype with a few counts. Primed by a sample-barcoded 5' primer and a J-beta primer mix, a second PCR proceeded for roughly 7 to 12 cycles. TCRdb recomputed calls from the 5' RACE reads with MiXCR, one row per CDR3 protein. The sample lists 800,000 or so distinct CDR3 sequences; 25% were seen once. The sample was also linked to a second study, of T cells of mothers and their children.

The clonotype was recovered from a boy younger than 18 in good health. V usage is TRBV28 and J usage is TRBJ2-5; TRBD1 aligns across 7 bases. The sample was blood. CDR3 DNA sequence: TGTGCCAGCCCACCCCGACAGGGAAATTGGAAGACCCAGTACTTC. Translation gives CASPPRQGNWKTQYF.